The T cell receptor beta chain under discussion was sequenced for a study of T cells in localized non-small cell lung cancer. V lost 4 bases and J lost 3, with 10 bases in between. The germline CDR1 and CDR2 sequences are SGHRS and YFSETQ. The CDR3 is 13 residues long. Findings of the study overall: Uninvolved adjacent lung had the highest recorded T cell clonality, with tumor below it. Adjacent lung held a median roughly 54 of the top 100 tumor clones. Multi-region tumor sequencing was not done, so intratumor heterogeneity could not be excluded.

About this clone: Its antigen remains unidentified.

The repertoire was sequenced with immunoSEQ multiplex PCR; TCRdb's copy has only in-frame clones and lacks some. The sample has 15,000 to 20,000 clones; 65% to 90% are singletons. The source of this sequence is a man aged 40-75 years with stage I lung adenocarcinoma. The chain uses TRBV5-1 and TRBJ2-5; possibly TRBD1 for D (6 bases). This specimen consisted of peripheral blood, obtained before any cancer treatment. CDR3 sequence: CASSARGEETQYF. The CDR3 region has the DNA TGCGCCAGCAGCGCCAGGGGAGAAGAGACCCAGTACTTC.